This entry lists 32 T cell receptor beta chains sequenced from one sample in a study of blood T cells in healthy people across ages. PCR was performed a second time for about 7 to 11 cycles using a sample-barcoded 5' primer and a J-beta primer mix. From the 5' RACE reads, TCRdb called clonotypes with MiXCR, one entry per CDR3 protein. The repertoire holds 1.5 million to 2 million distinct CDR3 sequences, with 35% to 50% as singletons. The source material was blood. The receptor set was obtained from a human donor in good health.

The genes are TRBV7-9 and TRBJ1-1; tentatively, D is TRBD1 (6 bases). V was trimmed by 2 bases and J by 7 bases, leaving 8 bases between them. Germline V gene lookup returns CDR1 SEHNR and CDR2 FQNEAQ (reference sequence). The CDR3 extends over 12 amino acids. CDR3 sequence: CASSLWTDEAFF. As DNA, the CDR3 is TGTGCCAGCAGCTTATGGACAGATGAAGCTTTCTTT.

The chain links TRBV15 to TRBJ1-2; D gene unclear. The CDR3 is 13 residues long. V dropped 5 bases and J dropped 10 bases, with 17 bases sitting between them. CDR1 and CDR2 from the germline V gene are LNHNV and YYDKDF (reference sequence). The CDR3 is CATSGALPGAYTF. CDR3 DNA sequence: TGTGCCACCAGCGGAGCCCTCCCAGGTGCCTACACCTTC. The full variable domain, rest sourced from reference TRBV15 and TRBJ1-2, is DAMVIQNPRYQVTQFGKPVTLSCSQTLNHNVMYWYQQKSSQAPKLLFHYYDKDFNNEADTPDNFQSRRPNTSFCFLDIRSPGLGDTAMYLCATSGALPGAYTFGSGTRLTVV.

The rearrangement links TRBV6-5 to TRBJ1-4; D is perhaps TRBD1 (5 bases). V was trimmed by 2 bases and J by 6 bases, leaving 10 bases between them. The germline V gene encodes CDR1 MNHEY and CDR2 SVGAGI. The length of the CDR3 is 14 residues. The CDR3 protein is CASSYIWGDEKLFF. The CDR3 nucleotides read TGTGCCAGCAGTTACATCTGGGGGGATGAAAAACTGTTTTTT.

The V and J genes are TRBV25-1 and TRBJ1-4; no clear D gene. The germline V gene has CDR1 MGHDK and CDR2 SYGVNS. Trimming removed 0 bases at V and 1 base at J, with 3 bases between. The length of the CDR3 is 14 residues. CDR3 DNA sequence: TGTGCCAGCAGTGAATATGGAACTAATGAAAAACTGTTTTTT. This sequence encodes CASSEYGTNEKLFF.

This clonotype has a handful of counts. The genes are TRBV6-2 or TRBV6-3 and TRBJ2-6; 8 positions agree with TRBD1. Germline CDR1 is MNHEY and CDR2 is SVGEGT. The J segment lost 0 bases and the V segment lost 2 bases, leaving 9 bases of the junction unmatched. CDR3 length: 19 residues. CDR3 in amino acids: CASSYGRQGRNSGANVLTF. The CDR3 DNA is TGTGCCAGCAGTTACGGGCGACAGGGGCGCAACTCTGGGGCCAACGTCCTGACTTTC.

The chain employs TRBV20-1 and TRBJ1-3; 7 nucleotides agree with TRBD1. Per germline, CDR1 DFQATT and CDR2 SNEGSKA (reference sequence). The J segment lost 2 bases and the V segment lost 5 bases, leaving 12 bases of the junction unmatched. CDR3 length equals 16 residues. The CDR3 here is CSAGDPGRGTGNTIYF. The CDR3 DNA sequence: TGCAGTGCTGGTGATCCCGGCAGGGGGACTGGAAACACCATATATTTT.

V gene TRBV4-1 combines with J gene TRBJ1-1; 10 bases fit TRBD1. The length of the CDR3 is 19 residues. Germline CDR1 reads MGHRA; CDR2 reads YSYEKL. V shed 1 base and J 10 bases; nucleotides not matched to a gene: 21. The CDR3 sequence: CASSQGGGQGYLKGTSAFF. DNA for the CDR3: TGCGCCAGCAGCCAAGGGGGGGGACAGGGGTATCTGAAAGGGACGTCAGCTTTCTTT.

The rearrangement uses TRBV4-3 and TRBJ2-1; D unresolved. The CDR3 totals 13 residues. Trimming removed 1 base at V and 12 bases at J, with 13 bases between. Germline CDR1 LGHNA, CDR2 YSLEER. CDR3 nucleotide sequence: TGCGCCAGCAGCCAAGGCTCGCGGCTGGGGCAGTTCTTC. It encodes CASSQGSRLGQFF.

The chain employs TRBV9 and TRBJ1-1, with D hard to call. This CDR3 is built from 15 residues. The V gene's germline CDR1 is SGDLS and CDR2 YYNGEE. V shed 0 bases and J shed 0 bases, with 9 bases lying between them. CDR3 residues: CASSVGAGLNTEAFF. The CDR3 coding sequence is TGTGCCAGCAGCGTAGGGGCAGGCCTGAACACTGAAGCTTTCTTT.

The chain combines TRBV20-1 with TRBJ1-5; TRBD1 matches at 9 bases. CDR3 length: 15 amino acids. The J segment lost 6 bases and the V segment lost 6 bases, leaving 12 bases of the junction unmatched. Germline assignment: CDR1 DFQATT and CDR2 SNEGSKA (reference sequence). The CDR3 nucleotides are TGCAGTGCCACGTGGGGACAGGGTTTGATTCAGCCCCAGCATTTT. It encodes CSATWGQGLIQPQHF.

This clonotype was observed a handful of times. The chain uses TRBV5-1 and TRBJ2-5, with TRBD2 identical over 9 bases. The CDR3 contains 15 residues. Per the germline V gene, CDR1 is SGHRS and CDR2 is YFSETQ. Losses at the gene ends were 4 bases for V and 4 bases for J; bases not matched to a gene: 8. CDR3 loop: CASSPGDSGGETQYF. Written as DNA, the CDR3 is TGCGCCAGCAGCCCGGGAGATAGCGGGGGAGAGACCCAGTACTTC.

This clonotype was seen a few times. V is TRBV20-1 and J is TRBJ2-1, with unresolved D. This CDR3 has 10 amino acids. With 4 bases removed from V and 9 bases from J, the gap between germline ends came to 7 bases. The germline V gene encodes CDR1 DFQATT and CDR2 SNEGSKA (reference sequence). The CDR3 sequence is CSAKGREQFF. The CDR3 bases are TGCAGTGCTAAGGGCCGTGAGCAGTTCTTC.

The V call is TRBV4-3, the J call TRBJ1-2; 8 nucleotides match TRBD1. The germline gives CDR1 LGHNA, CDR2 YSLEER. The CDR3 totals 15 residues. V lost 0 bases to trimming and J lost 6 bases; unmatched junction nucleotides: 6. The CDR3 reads CASSQEVTGGNGYTF. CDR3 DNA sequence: TGCGCCAGCAGCCAAGAGGTAACAGGGGGAAATGGCTACACCTTC.

This CDR3 is CSVVPGLAGGPREQYF. CDR3 bases: TGCAGCGTCGTTCCGGGACTAGCGGGGGGGCCGCGGGAGCAGTACTTC. This chain joins TRBV29-1 and TRBJ2-4, with 16 bases fitting TRBD2. The V gene end was trimmed by 6 bases and the J gene end by 13 bases; junction bases not matched to a gene: 15. Germline lookup yields CDR1 SQVTM and CDR2 ANQGSEA. The CDR3 extends over 16 amino acids.

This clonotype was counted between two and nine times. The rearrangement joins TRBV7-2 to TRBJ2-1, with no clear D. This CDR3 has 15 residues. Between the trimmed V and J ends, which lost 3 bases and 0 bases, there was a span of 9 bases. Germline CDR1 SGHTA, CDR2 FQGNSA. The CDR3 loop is CASSFNQYSYNEQFF. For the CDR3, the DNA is TGTGCCAGCAGCTTTAACCAGTACTCCTACAATGAGCAGTTCTTC. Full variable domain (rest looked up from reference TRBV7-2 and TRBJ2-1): GAGVSQSPSNKVTEKGKDVELRCDPISGHTALYWYRQSLGQGLEFLIYFQGNSAPDKSGLPSDRFSAERTGGSVSTLTIQRTQQEDSAVYLCASSFNQYSYNEQFFGPGTRLTVL.

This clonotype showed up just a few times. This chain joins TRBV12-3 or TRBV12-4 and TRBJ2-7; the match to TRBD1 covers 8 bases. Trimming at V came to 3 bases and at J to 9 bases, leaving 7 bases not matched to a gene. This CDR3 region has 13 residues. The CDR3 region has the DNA TGTGCCAGCAGTTTGAGGACAGGGTTTTGGCAGTACTTC. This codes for CASSLRTGFWQYF.

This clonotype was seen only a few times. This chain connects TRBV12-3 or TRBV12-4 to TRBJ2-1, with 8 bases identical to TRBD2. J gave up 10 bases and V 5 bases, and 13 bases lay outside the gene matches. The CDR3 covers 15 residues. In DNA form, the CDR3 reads TGTGCCAGCAGTGAGGGACTAGAGGGGTTCGGGGAGCAGTTCTTC. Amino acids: CASSEGLEGFGEQFF.

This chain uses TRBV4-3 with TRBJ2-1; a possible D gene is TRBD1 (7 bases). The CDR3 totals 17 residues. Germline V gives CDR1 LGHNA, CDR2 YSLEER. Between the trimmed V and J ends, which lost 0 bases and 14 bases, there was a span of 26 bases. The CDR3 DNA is TGCGCCAGCAGCCAAGATCAGGGGGGTCTCGTCCACAATGATGAGTTCTTC. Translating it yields CASSQDQGGLVHNDEFF.

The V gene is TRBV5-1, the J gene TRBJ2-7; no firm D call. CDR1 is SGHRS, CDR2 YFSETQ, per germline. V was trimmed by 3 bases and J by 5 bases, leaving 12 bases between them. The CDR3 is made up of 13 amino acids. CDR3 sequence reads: CASSSPGFDEQYF. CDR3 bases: TGCGCCAGCAGCTCGCCCGGGTTCGACGAGCAGTACTTC.

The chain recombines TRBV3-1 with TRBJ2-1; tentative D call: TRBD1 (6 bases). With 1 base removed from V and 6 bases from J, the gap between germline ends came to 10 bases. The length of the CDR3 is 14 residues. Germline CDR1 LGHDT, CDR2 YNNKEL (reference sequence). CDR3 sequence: CASSQVGAGNEQFF. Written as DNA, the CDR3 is TGTGCCAGCAGCCAAGTGGGGGCGGGCAATGAGCAGTTCTTC.

DNA for the CDR3: TGTGCCAGCAGCTATGCGGACGGGGCGGATGGCTACACCTTC. Amino acids: CASSYADGADGYTF. The rearrangement joins TRBV13 to TRBJ1-2; D might be TRBD1 (5 bases). The CDR3 runs to 14 residues. Germline-derived CDR1 and CDR2 are PRHDT and FYEKMQ (reference sequence). V was pared by 4 bases and J by 6 bases, with 15 bases between.

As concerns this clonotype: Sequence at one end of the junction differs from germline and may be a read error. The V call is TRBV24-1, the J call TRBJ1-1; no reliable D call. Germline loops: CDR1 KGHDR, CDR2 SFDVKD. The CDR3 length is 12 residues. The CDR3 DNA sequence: TGTGCCACCCGTAACGCGAACATTGAAGTTTTCTTT. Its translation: CATRNANIEVFF.

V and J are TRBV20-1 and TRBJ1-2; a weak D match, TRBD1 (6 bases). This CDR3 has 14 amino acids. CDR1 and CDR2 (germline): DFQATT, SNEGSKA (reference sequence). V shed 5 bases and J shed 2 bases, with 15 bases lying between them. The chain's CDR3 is CSAPPEGQNYGYTF. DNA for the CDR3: TGCAGTGCTCCTCCAGAAGGACAGAACTATGGCTACACCTTC.

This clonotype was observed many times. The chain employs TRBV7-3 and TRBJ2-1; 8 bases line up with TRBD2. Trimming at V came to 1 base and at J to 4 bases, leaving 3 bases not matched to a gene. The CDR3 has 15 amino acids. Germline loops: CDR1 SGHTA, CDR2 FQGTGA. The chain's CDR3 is CASSLRSGGYNEQFF. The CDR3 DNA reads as TGTGCCAGCAGCTTAAGGAGCGGGGGTTACAATGAGCAGTTCTTC.

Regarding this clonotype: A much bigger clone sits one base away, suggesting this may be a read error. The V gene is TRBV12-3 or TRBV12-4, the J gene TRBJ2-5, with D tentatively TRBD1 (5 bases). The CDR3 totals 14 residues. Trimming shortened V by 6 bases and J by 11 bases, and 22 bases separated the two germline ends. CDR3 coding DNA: TGTGCCAGCAGCGATGACAGTACCTACAATGAGCAGTACTTC. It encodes CASSDDSTYNEQYF.

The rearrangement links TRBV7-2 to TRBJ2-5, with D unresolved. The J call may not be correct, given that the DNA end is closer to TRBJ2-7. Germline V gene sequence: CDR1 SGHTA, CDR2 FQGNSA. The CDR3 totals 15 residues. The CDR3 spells CASSLTKDGLAEQYF. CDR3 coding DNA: TGTGCCAGCAGCTTAACCAAGGACGGCCTCGCCGAGCAGTACTTC.

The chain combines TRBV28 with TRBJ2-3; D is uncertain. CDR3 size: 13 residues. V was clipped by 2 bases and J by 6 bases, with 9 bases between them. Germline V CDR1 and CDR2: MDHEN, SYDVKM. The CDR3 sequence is CASSLLVGDTQYF. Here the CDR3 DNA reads TGTGCCAGCAGTTTACTAGTCGGGGATACGCAGTATTTT. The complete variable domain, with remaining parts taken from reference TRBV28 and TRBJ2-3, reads DVKVTQSSRYLVKRTGEKVFLECVQDMDHENMFWYRQDPGLGLRLIYFSYDVKMKEKGDIPEGYSVSREKKERFSLILESASTNQTSMYLCASSLLVGDTQYFGPGTRLTVL.

CDR3 nucleotide sequence: TGTGCCAGCAGCTTTACTTCCGCAGGAGGCCGGACTGAAGCTTTCTTT. This encodes CASSFTSAGGRTEAFF. The chain is built from TRBV5-5 and TRBJ1-1; no reliable D call. There are 16 residues in the CDR3. Trimming cost V 2 bases and J 5 bases, with 19 bases left between them. Germline V gene sequence: CDR1 SGHKS, CDR2 YYEKEE (reference sequence).

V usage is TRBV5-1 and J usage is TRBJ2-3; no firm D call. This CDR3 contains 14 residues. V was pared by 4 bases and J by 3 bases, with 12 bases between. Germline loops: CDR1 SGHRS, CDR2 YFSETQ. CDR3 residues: CASSQEWPTDTQYF. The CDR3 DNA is TGCGCCAGCAGCCAGGAGTGGCCGACAGATACGCAGTATTTT.

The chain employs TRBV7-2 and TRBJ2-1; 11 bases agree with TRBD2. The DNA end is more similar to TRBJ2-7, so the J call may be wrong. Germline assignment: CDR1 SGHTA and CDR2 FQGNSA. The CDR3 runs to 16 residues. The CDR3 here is CASSSQTSGDGNEQYF. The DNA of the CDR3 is TGTGCCAGCAGCTCCCAGACTAGCGGGGACGGCAATGAGCAGTACTTC.

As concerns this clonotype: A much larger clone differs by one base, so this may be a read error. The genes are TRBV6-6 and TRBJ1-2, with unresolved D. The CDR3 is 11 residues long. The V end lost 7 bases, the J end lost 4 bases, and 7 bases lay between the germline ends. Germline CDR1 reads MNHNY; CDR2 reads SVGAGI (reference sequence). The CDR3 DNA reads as TGTGCCAGCAAGGGAATCTATGGCTACACCTTC. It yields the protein CASKGIYGYTF.

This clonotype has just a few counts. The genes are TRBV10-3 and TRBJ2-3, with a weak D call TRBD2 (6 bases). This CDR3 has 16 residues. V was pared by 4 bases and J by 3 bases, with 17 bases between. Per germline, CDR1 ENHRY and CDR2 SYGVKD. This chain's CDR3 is CAISGVSGAATDTQYF. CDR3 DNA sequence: TGTGCCATCAGTGGGGTTTCGGGAGCTGCAACAGATACGCAGTATTTT.